Listed here are 11 T cell receptor beta chains from one sample, sequenced in a study of blood T cell repertoires in COVID-19. Sequencing was performed with immunoSEQ multiplex PCR; in TCRdb, only in-frame clones are kept and a portion is missing. The data show more than 200,000 clones, roughly 80% seen once. Sequenced sample: peripheral blood. These receptors all come from a woman older than 75 with acute or convalescent COVID-19.

This chain links TRBV11-3 with TRBJ2-1; 7 positions agree with TRBD2. V lost 1 base and J lost 8; bases outside the gene matches: 2. The germline V gene has CDR1 SGHNT and CDR2 YENEEA. This CDR3 has 13 amino acids. The CDR3 DNA is TGTGCCAGCAGCTTAGTTCTAGCGGATGAGCAGTTCTTC. Amino acid sequence: CASSLVLADEQFF.

The chain recombines TRBV10-3 with TRBJ1-4; D gene uncertain. The CDR3 runs 13 residues. Germline CDR1 is ENHRY and CDR2 is SYGVKD. Trimming cost V 6 bases and J 8 bases, with 13 bases left between them. CDR3 coding DNA: TGTGCCATCAGGACCGGAGAAGGCGAAAAACTGTTTTTT. This gives the protein CAIRTGEGEKLFF.

The chain combines TRBV29-1 with TRBJ1-2; no clear D gene. CDR1 and CDR2 (germline): SQVTM, ANQGSEA. The germline V and J ends were trimmed by 4 bases and 6 bases, with 12 bases remaining between them. The CDR3 length is 12 residues. DNA for the CDR3: TGCAGCGTTGCGATCCTACCCGATGGCTACACCTTC. The encoded protein is CSVAILPDGYTF. The full variable domain, in which reference TRBV29-1 and TRBJ1-2 provide the parts outside the CDR3, is SAVISQKPSRDICQRGTSLTIQCQVDSQVTMMFWYRQQPGQSLTLIATANQGSEATYESGFVIDKFPISRPNLTFSTLTVSNMSPEDSSIYLCSVAILPDGYTFGSGTRLTVV.

CDR3 region: CASSQDPGNYGYTF. The CDR3 DNA reads as TGCGCCAGCAGCCAAGATCCAGGGAACTATGGCTACACCTTC. The V gene is TRBV4-1, the J gene TRBJ1-2; D may be TRBD1 (5 bases). Germline lookup yields CDR1 MGHRA and CDR2 YSYEKL. The CDR3 covers 14 residues. V was shortened by 0 bases and J by 2 bases, with 7 bases between the two germline ends.

The sample holds a few counts of this clone. J is TRBJ1-2 and V is TRBV3-1 (or the pseudogene TRBV3-2); weak D call: TRBD1 (5 bases). Germline loops: CDR1 LGHDT, CDR2 YNNKEL (reference sequence). With 0 bases removed from V and 6 bases from J, the gap between germline ends came to 14 bases. The CDR3 contains 15 residues. CDR3 in amino acids: CASSQDPREGHGYTF. CDR3 nucleotides: TGTGCCAGCAGCCAAGATCCCAGGGAAGGTCATGGCTACACCTTC.

A single count supports this clone. The rearrangement links TRBV9 to TRBJ2-7; 8 bases are a match to TRBD1. The V gene's germline CDR1 is SGDLS and CDR2 YYNGEE. The trim removed 0 bases at V and 4 bases at J, leaving 6 bases unmatched. This CDR3 comprises 15 residues. The CDR3 nucleotides read TGTGCCAGCAGCGTAGGTTGGACAGGGACTTACGAGCAGTACTTC. Encoded protein: CASSVGWTGTYEQYF.

The chain uses TRBV6-6 and TRBJ1-1; 9 bases agree with TRBD1. Trimming cost V 4 bases and J 5 bases; bases outside gene matches: 5. Germline values: CDR1 MNHNY, CDR2 SVGAGI (reference sequence). CDR3 size: 14 residues. The CDR3 here is CASSSTGGGTEAFF. DNA of the CDR3: TGTGCCAGCAGTTCGACAGGGGGGGGGACTGAAGCTTTCTTT.

The V call is TRBV5-1, the J call TRBJ2-3, with D possibly being TRBD2 (5 bases). The germline V gene encodes CDR1 SGHRS and CDR2 YFSETQ. The CDR3 loop spans 16 amino acids. Trimming shortened V by 7 bases and J by 0 bases, and 18 bases separated the two germline ends. The CDR3 coding sequence is TGCGCCAGCGGACTTCCCTCTGGGGAGAGCACAGATACGCAGTATTTT. Its protein is CASGLPSGESTDTQYF.

The chain is built from TRBV6-5 and TRBJ1-1, with no clear D. The CDR3 sequence is 15 residues long. Per the germline V gene, CDR1 is MNHEY and CDR2 is SVGAGI. The V gene lost 5 bases and the J gene lost 1 base, with 14 bases spanning the gap. The CDR3 here is CASSPPAERNTEAFF. The CDR3 DNA reads TGTGCCAGCAGTCCGCCGGCAGAGCGGAACACTGAAGCTTTCTTT.

The chain couples TRBV6-6 to TRBJ1-2; D perhaps matches TRBD1 (5 bases). Trimming removed 2 bases at V and 0 bases at J, with 10 bases between. CDR1 and CDR2 from the germline V gene are MNHNY and SVGAGI (reference sequence). The CDR3 loop spans 15 amino acids. CDR3 protein: CASSYQDIANYGYTF. For the CDR3, the DNA is TGTGCCAGCAGTTACCAGGACATAGCTAACTATGGCTACACCTTC.

The chain couples TRBV19 to TRBJ1-5, with D possibly TRBD1 on 5 matching bases. Per germline, CDR1 LNHDA and CDR2 SQIVND (reference sequence). The ends were cut back, 3 bases at V and 2 bases at J, with 14 bases in the middle. This CDR3 is built from 16 residues. CDR3 bases: TGTGCCAGTAGTATTAGGTCGGGGGAGCGCAATCAGCCCCAGCATTTT. It is translated as CASSIRSGERNQPQHF. Complete variable domain (other parts from reference TRBV19 and TRBJ1-5): DGGITQSPKYLFRKEGQNVTLSCEQNLNHDAMYWYRQDPGQGLRLIYYSQIVNDFQKGDIAEGYSVSREKKESFPLTVTSAQKNPTAFYLCASSIRSGERNQPQHFGDGTRLSIL.